These T cell receptor beta chains were read from a single sample in a study of CD8 T cells in Susac syndrome. A single record per CDR3 protein comes from TCRdb applying MiXCR to the immunoSEQ multiplex PCR reads. The data contain 120,000 to 150,000 distinct CDR3 sequences, 90% to 95% of them singletons. The sequenced material came from CD8+ T cells from PBMCs. Every receptor here comes from a human donor in good health. Both conserved end residues are part of each CDR3. D genes are given only for firm matches. Not all rows give a size; the values are once, few, many and, for expanded clones, a class.

V,D,J,size,DNA,CDR3
TRBV9,NA,TRBJ2-1,NA,TGTGCCAGCAGCGTCGAGATGGATGAGCAGTTCTTC,CASSVEMDEQFF
TRBV28,NA,TRBJ1-2,NA,TGTGCCAGCAGGCCGGGGATGGGGCACTATGGCTACACCTTC,CASRPGMGHYGYTF
TRBV29-1,TRBD2,TRBJ2-1,NA,TGCAGCGTTGAAGGGACTAGCGGGCGATCAGGTAGTTACAATGAGCAGTTCTTC,CSVEGTSGRSGSYNEQFF
TRBV27,NA,TRBJ2-2,NA,TGTGCCAGCAGTTATTACAACACCGGGGAGCTGTTTTTT,CASSYYNTGELFF
TRBV20-1,TRBD1,TRBJ1-2,NA,TGCAGTGCACCACCGGGACAGGGGGGCTACACCTTC,CSAPPGQGGYTF
TRBV19,NA,TRBJ2-1,NA,TGTGCCAGTAGTCCATATAACTACAATGAGCAGTTCTTC,CASSPYNYNEQFF
TRBV27,NA,TRBJ2-7,NA,TGTGCCAGCAGTCCTAACTTCTACGAGCAGTACTTC,CASSPNFYEQYF
TRBV30,TRBD1,TRBJ2-1,NA,TGTGCCTGGAGTGTGGGGACAGGGGACAATGAGCAGTTCTTC,CAWSVGTGDNEQFF
TRBV14,NA,TRBJ2-1,NA,TGTGCCAGCAGTGAGAGGGTCGACAATGAGCAGTTCTTC,CASSERVDNEQFF
TRBV29-1,NA,TRBJ2-7,NA,TGCAGCGTTACTGAGCACTCCTACGAGCAGTACTTC,CSVTEHSYEQYF
TRBV30,NA,TRBJ2-5,few,TGTGCCTGGAGTGTGGGGGAGACCCAGTACTTC,CAWSVGETQYF
TRBV29-1,NA,TRBJ1-1,NA,TGCAGCGTGGAGACGGTTGAAGCTTTCTTT,CSVETVEAFF
TRBV7-9,TRBD1,TRBJ1-2,once,TGTGCCAGCAGCTTAGCGCTATGGACAGGCTATGGCTACACCTTC,CASSLALWTGYGYTF
TRBV19,NA,TRBJ2-7,NA,TGTGCCAGTAGCCCCGAGACAGACTACGAGCAGTACTTC,CASSPETDYEQYF
TRBV27,TRBD1,TRBJ2-7,NA,TGTGCCAGCAGTTTTATTGGGCAGGGGGCATACGAGCAGTACTTC,CASSFIGQGAYEQYF
TRBV11-2,NA,TRBJ1-2,NA,TGTGCCAGCAGCCCCAATTCCCAGGGAATGAATTCGGACGGCTACACCTTC,CASSPNSQGMNSDGYTF
TRBV5-1,NA,TRBJ2-7,NA,TGCGCCAGCAGTTACGGGTATACTTACGAGCAGTACTTC,CASSYGYTYEQYF
TRBV7-8,NA,TRBJ1-2,NA,TGTGCCAGCAGCTTAGCGTATTCGGTCCTATATGGCTACACCTTC,CASSLAYSVLYGYTF
TRBV3-1,NA,TRBJ1-1,NA,TGTGCCAGCAGCCAAGGAGGAAGGGACACTGAAGCTTTCTTT,CASSQGGRDTEAFF
TRBV5-1,NA,TRBJ2-7,once,TGCGCCAGCAGCGGTGACCCGACCCGCTACGAGCAGTACTTC,CASSGDPTRYEQYF
TRBV7-9,NA,TRBJ1-1,once,TGTGCCAGCAGCCCCGGACCTGAGGGAGCTTTCTTT,CASSPGPEGAFF
TRBV4-1,NA,TRBJ2-7,NA,TGCGCCAGCAGCCAAGATCTACGGTACGAGCAGTACTTC,CASSQDLRYEQYF
TRBV20-1,NA,TRBJ2-7,NA,TGCAGTGCAAGGGACCCCTCCTCCTACGAGCAGTACTTC,CSARDPSSYEQYF
TRBV29-1,NA,TRBJ2-3,NA,TGCAGCGTTGCCCAGGGATCGGTTCCAGATACGCAGTATTTT,CSVAQGSVPDTQYF
TRBV20-1,NA,TRBJ2-2,NA,TGCAGTGCTAGGGCAGCGAACACCGGGGAGCTGTTTTTT,CSARAANTGELFF
TRBV13,TRBD2,TRBJ2-1,NA,TGTGCCAGCAGCTTAAGGTCAGCGGGAATTTACAATGAGCAGTTCTTC,CASSLRSAGIYNEQFF
TRBV9,NA,TRBJ2-1,NA,TGTGCCAGCAGCGTACAAGGGGACTTATACTCCTACAATGAGCAGTTCTTC,CASSVQGDLYSYNEQFF
TRBV7-9,NA,TRBJ2-1,NA,TGTGCCAGCAGCTTAGGCGGCCTGGGACCGACCTACAATGAGCAGTTCTTC,CASSLGGLGPTYNEQFF
TRBV20-1,NA,TRBJ2-6,NA,TGCAGTGCTAGCCGGGACACATATTTCTCTGGGGCCAACGTCCTGACTTTC,CSASRDTYFSGANVLTF
TRBV3-1,TRBD1,TRBJ1-5,once,TGTGCCAGCAGCCAGGGGACAGCTAGCAATCAGCCCCAGCATTTT,CASSQGTASNQPQHF
TRBV29-1,NA,TRBJ2-5,NA,TGCAGCGTTGTCTATACGTACCAAGAGACCCAGTACTTC,CSVVYTYQETQYF
TRBV7-6,NA,TRBJ2-2,NA,TGTGCCAGCAGCGGCCCCGGCGTAGGGACCGGGGAGCTGTTTTTT,CASSGPGVGTGELFF
TRBV4-3,NA,TRBJ2-7,NA,TGCGCCAGCAGCCAAGATCCGCGGGACACTCGATACGAGCAGTACTTC,CASSQDPRDTRYEQYF
TRBV20-1,TRBD1,TRBJ2-7,NA,TGCAGTGCTAGTTTTGGGGACAGGGGTCTCTACGAGCAGTACTTC,CSASFGDRGLYEQYF
TRBV29-1,NA,TRBJ2-3,NA,TGCAGCGTTAACAAAGGGGACCGGGCGTTTACAGATACGCAGTATTTT,CSVNKGDRAFTDTQYF
TRBV27,TRBD2,TRBJ2-7,NA,TGTGCCAGCAGTTTACTACGGGAGGCCCGGGGAGAGCAGTACTTC,CASSLLREARGEQYF
TRBV24-1,TRBD2,TRBJ2-1,NA,TGTGCCACCAGTGACCGCGACTCTAGCGGAATATACAATGAGCAGTTCTTC,CATSDRDSSGIYNEQFF
TRBV27,TRBD2,TRBJ2-1,NA,TGTGCCAGCAGTTCGTTAGCGGGCCGTCACAATGAGCAGTTCTTC,CASSSLAGRHNEQFF
TRBV19,TRBD2,TRBJ2-7,NA,TGTGCCAGTAGCATAGCGGGAGTAGGAGAGCAGTACTTC,CASSIAGVGEQYF
TRBV19,NA,TRBJ2-2,NA,TGTGCCAGTAGCCCGAGCGACGCCGGGGAGCTGTTTTTT,CASSPSDAGELFF
TRBV29-1,NA,TRBJ2-1,NA,TGCAGCGTCGTCCTGGGGGTAGCGGCTTACAATGAGCAGTTCTTC,CSVVLGVAAYNEQFF
TRBV28,TRBD1,TRBJ2-4,NA,TGTGCCAGCAGTTTAACAGGGGCGGAAAACATTCAGTACTTC,CASSLTGAENIQYF
TRBV30,NA,TRBJ2-5,NA,TGTGCCTGGAATGAACTGCAAGAGACCCAGTACTTC,CAWNELQETQYF